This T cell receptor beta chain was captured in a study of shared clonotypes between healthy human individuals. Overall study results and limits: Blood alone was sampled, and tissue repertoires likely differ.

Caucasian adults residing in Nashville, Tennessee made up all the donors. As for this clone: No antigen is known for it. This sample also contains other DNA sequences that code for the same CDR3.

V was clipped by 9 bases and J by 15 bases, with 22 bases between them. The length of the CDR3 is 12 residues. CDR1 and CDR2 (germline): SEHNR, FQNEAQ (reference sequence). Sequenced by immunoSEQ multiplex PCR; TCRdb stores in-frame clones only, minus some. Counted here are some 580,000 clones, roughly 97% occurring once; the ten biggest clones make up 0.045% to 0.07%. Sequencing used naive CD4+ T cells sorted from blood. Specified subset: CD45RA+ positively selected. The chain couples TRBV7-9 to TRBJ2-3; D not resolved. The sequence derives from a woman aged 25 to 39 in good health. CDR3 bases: TGTGCCAGTAGCCGGATAGCTGCCGACGCTTATTTT. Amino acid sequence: CASSRIAADAYF.